This T cell receptor beta chain originates from a study of shared clonotypes between healthy human individuals. Trimming removed 7 bases at V and 7 bases at J, with 11 bases between. CDR3 length: 13 residues. Germline values: CDR1 ENHRY, CDR2 SYGVKD. Data came from immunoSEQ multiplex PCR; TCRdb stores just in-frame clones and leaves some out. The repertoire has more than 2 million clones, about 95% of them found once; the top ten carry 0.13%. The sequencing input was naive CD4+ T cells sorted from blood. Stated subset: CD45RA+ positively selected. The sequence derives from a man between 18 and 29 years old in good health. The gene calls are TRBV10-3 and TRBJ1-6; perhaps TRBD1 as D (5 bases). The CDR3 nucleotides are TGTGCCATCACGGCAGGGAACAATTCACCCCTCCACTTT. It encodes CAITAGNNSPLHF.